This passage covers 9 T cell receptor beta chains from one sample sequenced in a study of cytomegalovirus exposure and HLA in healthy donors. Measured with immunoSEQ multiplex PCR; TCRdb has only the in-frame clones, and not every one. Here the sample spans more than 250,000 clones, roughly 88% being singletons. Sequencing input: PBMCs. These receptors were collected from a woman aged 18 to 35 in good health and CMV-seronegative.

J is TRBJ2-3 and V is TRBV13; D may be TRBD2 (5 bases). Trimming stripped 8 bases from V and 2 bases from J, with 14 bases between. The CDR3 is 14 amino acids. The germline gives CDR1 PRHDT, CDR2 FYEKMQ (reference sequence). CDR3 sequence: CASSVVAFTDTQYF. As DNA, the CDR3 is TGTGCCAGCTCCGTGGTAGCGTTCACAGATACGCAGTATTTT.

The chain employs TRBV5-1 and TRBJ2-7; D is unclear. Germline V CDR1 and CDR2: SGHRS, YFSETQ. The CDR3 covers 14 residues. Trimming removed 4 bases from V and 3 bases from J, with 14 bases in between. Here the CDR3 reads CASSPREAFYEQYF. CDR3 bases: TGCGCCAGCAGCCCCCGTGAGGCCTTCTACGAGCAGTACTTC.

This chain connects TRBV9 to TRBJ1-1; D unresolved. The CDR3 loop spans 14 amino acids. V lost 2 bases, J lost 3 bases, and 11 bases lay in between. Per germline, CDR1 SGDLS and CDR2 YYNGEE. CDR3 DNA: TGTGCCAGCAGCGTCGAGGGTTGGGACACTGAAGCTTTCTTT. This translates into CASSVEGWDTEAFF.

This clone has a handful of counts. Additional DNA sequences in this sample encode the identical CDR3. The chain recombines TRBV7-9 with TRBJ2-7; TRBD1 is a possible D gene (5 bases). Trimming removed 4 bases from V and 4 bases from J, with 11 bases in between. The length of the CDR3 is 13 residues. Germline V gene lookup returns CDR1 SEHNR and CDR2 FQNEAQ (reference sequence). The CDR3 DNA reads as TGTGCCAGCAGCTCCGGCAGGGCGTACGAGCAGTACTTC. Translation gives CASSSGRAYEQYF.

J is TRBJ2-7 and V is TRBV19; 11 bases fit TRBD1. The J segment lost 4 bases and the V segment lost 1 base, leaving 6 bases of the junction unmatched. The length of the CDR3 is 16 residues. Germline values: CDR1 LNHDA, CDR2 SQIVND (reference sequence). The CDR3 spells CASSIGTGGPTYEQYF. CDR3 DNA sequence: TGTGCCAGTAGTATAGGGACAGGGGGCCCGACGTACGAGCAGTACTTC.

The chain is built from TRBV2 and TRBJ2-5; TRBD1 is a possible D gene (5 bases). Germline V CDR1 and CDR2: SNHLY, FYNNEI. Trimming pared 0 bases from V and 5 bases from J, leaving 19 bases between. The CDR3 covers 17 residues. The DNA for the CDR3 is TGTGCCAGCAGTGAAGCGCTTTTGGGCAGGGTGTCGGAGACCCAGTACTTC. Protein product: CASSEALLGRVSETQYF.

V usage is TRBV11-2 and J usage is TRBJ2-1; TRBD2 matches 8 bases. CDR3 length equals 16 residues. The V gene's germline CDR1 is SGHAT and CDR2 FQNNGV. V shed 2 bases and J 10 bases; nucleotides not matched to a gene: 13. Here the CDR3 DNA reads TGTGCCAGCAGCTTAAACGGCGGGAGGACTTTGAGGGAGCAGTTCTTC. This translates into CASSLNGGRTLREQFF.

The chain links TRBV11-1 to TRBJ2-7, with D possibly matching TRBD1 (6 bases). The CDR3 length is 14 residues. Germline V CDR1 and CDR2: SGHAT, FQDESV (reference sequence). Trimming stripped 5 bases from V and 2 bases from J, with 13 bases between. The DNA of the CDR3 is TGTGCCAGCAGCCCCCCCGGGACACCCTACGAGCAGTACTTC. This encodes CASSPPGTPYEQYF.

In this sample, this clone turned up once. The rearrangement links TRBV6-6 to TRBJ2-7; no firm D call. V lost 5 bases and J lost 2, with 4 bases in between. From germline, CDR1 is MNHNY and CDR2 SVGAGI (reference sequence). The CDR3 is 11 amino acids. In DNA form, the CDR3 reads TGTGCCAGCAGTCAGGCCTACGAGCAGTACTTC. Translated, it gives CASSQAYEQYF.